The sequence of this TCR beta chain was determined in a study of control samples from healthy donors and cancer patients. The table came from immunoSEQ multiplex PCR; TCRdb's copy has only in-frame clones and leaves some out. This table holds approximately 170,000 clones, about 91% found once. The CDR3 contains 18 residues. After removal of 3 bases from V and 9 bases from J, the junction contained 16 bases not matched to a gene. In germline, CDR1 is MNHEY, CDR2 SMNVEV (reference sequence). J is TRBJ2-1 and V is TRBV27; TRBD2 matches at 11 bases. The TCR was taken from a woman in her 30s in good health. What was sequenced was blood. For the CDR3, the DNA is TGTGCCAGCAGTTTGTTGTTTTTGAGGGCTAGCGGGAGGAGTGAGCAGTTCTTC. Residues: CASSLLFLRASGRSEQFF.